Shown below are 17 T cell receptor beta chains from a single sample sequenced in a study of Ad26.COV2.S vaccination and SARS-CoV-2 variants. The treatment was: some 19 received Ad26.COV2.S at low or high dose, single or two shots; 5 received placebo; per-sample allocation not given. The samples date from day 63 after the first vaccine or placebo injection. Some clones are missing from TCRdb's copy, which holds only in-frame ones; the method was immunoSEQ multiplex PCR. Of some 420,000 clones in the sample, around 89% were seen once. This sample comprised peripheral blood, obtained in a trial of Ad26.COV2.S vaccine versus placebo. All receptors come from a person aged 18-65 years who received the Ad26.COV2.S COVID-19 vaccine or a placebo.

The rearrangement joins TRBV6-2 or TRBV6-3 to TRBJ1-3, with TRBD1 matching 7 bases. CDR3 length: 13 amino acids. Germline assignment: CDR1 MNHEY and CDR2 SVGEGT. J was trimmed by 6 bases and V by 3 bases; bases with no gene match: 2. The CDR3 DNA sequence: TGTGCCAGCAGTTATAAGGGGGCAAACACCATATATTTT. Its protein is CASSYKGANTIYF.

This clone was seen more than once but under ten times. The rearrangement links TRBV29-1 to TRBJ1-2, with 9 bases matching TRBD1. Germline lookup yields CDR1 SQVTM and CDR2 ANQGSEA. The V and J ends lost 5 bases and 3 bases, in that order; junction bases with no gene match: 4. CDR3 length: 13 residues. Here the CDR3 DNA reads TGCAGCGTTAGAAGGGACAGGGACTATGGCTACACCTTC. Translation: CSVRRDRDYGYTF.

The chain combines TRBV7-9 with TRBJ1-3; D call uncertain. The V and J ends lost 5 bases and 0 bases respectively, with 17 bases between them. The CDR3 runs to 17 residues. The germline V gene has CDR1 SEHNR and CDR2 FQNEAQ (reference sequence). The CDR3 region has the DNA TGTGCCAGCAGCAATAGACAAGGACCGAGCTCTGGAAACACCATATATTTT. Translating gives CASSNRQGPSSGNTIYF.

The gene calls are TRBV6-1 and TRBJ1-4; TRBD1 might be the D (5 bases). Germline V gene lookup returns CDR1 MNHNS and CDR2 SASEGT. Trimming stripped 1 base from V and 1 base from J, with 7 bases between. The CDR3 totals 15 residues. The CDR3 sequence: CASSEGTRTNEKLFF. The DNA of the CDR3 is TGTGCCAGCAGTGAAGGGACAAGAACTAATGAAAAACTGTTTTTT.

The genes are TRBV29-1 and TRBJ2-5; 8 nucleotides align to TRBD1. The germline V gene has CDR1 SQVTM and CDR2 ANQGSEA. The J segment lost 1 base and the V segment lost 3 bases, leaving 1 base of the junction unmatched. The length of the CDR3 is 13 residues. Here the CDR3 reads CSVDGQGQETQYF. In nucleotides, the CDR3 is TGCAGCGTTGACGGACAGGGCCAAGAGACCCAGTACTTC.

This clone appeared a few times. The CDR3 loop reads CATRGTRTGFRPYEQYF. The CDR3 nucleotides are TGTGCCACCAGAGGGACAAGAACAGGGTTTAGGCCCTACGAGCAGTACTTC. The rearrangement uses TRBV11-2 and TRBJ2-7, with D perhaps TRBD1 (6 bases). The CDR3 contains 17 residues. CDR1 is SGHAT, CDR2 FQNNGV, per germline. Trimming left V 10 bases short and J 2 bases short, with 27 bases between.

The CDR3 region is CASSLDSPGYGYTF. The CDR3, as DNA: TGTGCCAGTAGTTTGGACAGCCCAGGCTATGGCTACACCTTC. The J gene is TRBJ1-2, the V gene TRBV19, with D tentatively TRBD1 (6 bases). The CDR3 totals 14 residues. Trimming removed 5 bases at V and 4 bases at J, with 14 bases between. The germline V gene encodes CDR1 LNHDA and CDR2 SQIVND (reference sequence).

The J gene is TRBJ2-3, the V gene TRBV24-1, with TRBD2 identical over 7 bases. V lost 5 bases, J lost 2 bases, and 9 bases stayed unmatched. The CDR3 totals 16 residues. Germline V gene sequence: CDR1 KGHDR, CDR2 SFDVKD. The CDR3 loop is CATSVPSGGYTDTQYF. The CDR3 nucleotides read TGTGCCACCAGTGTCCCCTCCGGGGGGTACACAGATACGCAGTATTTT.

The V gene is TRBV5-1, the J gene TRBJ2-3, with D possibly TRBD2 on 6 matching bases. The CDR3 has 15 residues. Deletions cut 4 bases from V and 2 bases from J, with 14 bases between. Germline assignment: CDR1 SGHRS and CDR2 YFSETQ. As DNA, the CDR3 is TGCGCCAGCAGCCTTTCGGGGGTGGACACAGATACGCAGTATTTT. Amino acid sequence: CASSLSGVDTDTQYF. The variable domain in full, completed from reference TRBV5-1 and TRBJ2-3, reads KAGVTQTPRYLIKTRGQQVTLSCSPISGHRSVSWYQQTPGQGLQFLFEYFSETQRNKGNFPGRFSGRQFSNSRSEMNVSTLELGDSALYLCASSLSGVDTDTQYFGPGTRLTVL.

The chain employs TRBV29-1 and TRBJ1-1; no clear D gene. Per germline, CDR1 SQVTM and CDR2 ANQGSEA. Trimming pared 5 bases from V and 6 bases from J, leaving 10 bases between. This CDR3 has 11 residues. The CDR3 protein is CSVLQTPEAFF. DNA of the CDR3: TGCAGCGTTCTACAGACCCCTGAAGCTTTCTTT.

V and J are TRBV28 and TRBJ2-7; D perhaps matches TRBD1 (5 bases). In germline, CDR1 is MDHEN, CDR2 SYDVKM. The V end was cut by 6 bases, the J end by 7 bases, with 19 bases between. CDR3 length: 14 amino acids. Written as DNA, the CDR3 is TGTGCCAGCAGCCCCCGCGGCAGGGCTCAAGAGCAGTACTTC. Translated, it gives CASSPRGRAQEQYF.

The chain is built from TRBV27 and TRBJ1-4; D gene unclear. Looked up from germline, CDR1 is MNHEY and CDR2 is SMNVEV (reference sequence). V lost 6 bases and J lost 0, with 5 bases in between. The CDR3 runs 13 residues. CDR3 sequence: CASRRSTNEKLFF. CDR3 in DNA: TGTGCCAGCAGAAGATCAACTAATGAAAAACTGTTTTTT.

The CDR3, as DNA: TGTGCCAGCAGCGACGGGACTTCTGGGGCCAACGTCCTGACTTTC. As protein: CASSDGTSGANVLTF. The chain is built from TRBV6-2 or TRBV6-3 and TRBJ2-6; a weak D match, TRBD2 (6 bases). The V gene lost 6 bases and the J gene lost 1 base, with 10 bases spanning the gap. The CDR3 has 15 residues. Germline CDR1 MNHEY, CDR2 SVGEGT.

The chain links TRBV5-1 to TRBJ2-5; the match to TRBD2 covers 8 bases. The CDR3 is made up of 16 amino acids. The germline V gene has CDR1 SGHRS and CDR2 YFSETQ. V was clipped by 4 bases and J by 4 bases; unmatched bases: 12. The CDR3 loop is CASSQSPGTSGETQYF. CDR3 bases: TGCGCCAGCAGCCAATCCCCCGGGACTAGTGGAGAGACCCAGTACTTC.

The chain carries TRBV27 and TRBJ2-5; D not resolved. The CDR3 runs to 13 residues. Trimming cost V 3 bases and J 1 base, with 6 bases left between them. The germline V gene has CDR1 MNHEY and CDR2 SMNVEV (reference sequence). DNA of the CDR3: TGTGCCAGCAGTTTCGGGTTCCAAGAGACCCAGTACTTC. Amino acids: CASSFGFQETQYF.

CDR3 DNA sequence: TGTGCCAGCAGTTACTTAGATTCCTACTACGAGCAGTACTTC. This codes for CASSYLDSYYEQYF. The chain recombines TRBV27 with TRBJ2-7, with no clear D. Trimming removed 4 bases at V and 3 bases at J, with 13 bases between. The germline gives CDR1 MNHEY, CDR2 SMNVEV (reference sequence). The CDR3 runs to 14 residues.

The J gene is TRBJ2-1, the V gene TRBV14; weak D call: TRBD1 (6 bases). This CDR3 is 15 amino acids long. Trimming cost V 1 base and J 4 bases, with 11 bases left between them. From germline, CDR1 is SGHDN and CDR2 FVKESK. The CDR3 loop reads CASSQVGHAYNEQFF. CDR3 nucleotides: TGTGCCAGCAGCCAAGTGGGACACGCGTACAATGAGCAGTTCTTC.